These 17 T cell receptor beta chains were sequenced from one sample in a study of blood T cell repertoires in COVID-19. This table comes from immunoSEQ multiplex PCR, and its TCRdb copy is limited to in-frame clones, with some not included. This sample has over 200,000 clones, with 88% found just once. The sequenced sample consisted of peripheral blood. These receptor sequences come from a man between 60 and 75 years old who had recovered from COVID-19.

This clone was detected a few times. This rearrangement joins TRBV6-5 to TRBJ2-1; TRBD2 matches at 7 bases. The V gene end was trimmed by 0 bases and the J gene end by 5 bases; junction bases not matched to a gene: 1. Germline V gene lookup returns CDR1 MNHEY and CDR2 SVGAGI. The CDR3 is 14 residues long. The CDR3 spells CASSYSGRDNEQFF. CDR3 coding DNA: TGTGCCAGCAGTTACTCGGGGAGGGACAATGAGCAGTTCTTC.

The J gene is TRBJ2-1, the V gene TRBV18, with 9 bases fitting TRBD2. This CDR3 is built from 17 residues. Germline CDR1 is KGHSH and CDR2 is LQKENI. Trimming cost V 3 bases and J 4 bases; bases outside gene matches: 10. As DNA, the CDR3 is TGTGCCAGCTCACCCCAACCCCCTAGCGGGGAGTACAATGAGCAGTTCTTC. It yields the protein CASSPQPPSGEYNEQFF.

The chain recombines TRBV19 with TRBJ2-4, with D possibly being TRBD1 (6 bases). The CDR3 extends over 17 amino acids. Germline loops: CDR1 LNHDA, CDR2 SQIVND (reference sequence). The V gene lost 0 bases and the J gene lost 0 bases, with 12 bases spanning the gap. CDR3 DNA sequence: TGTGCCAGTAGTATAGACCTCGGGACAAAAGCCAAAAACATTCAGTACTTC. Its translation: CASSIDLGTKAKNIQYF.

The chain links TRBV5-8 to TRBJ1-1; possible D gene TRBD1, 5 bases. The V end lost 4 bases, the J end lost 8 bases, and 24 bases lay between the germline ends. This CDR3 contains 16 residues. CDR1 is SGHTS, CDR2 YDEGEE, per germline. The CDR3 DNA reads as TGTGCCAGCAGCAGAGGGCCGGCCCTAGGGGAGGAAGAAGCTTTCTTT. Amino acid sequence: CASSRGPALGEEEAFF. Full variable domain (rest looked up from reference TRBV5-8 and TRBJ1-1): EAGVTQSPTHLIKTRGQQATLRCSPISGHTSVYWYQQALGLGLQFLLWYDEGEERNRGNFPPRFSGRQFPNYSSELNVNALELEDSALYLCASSRGPALGEEEAFFGQGTRLTVV.

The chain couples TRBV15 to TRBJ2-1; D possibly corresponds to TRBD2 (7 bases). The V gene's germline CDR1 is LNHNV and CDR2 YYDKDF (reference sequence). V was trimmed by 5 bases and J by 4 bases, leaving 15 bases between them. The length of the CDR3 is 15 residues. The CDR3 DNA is TGTGCCACCAGCGGCGGCGGGGGCCCTTACAATGAGCAGTTCTTC. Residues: CATSGGGGPYNEQFF.

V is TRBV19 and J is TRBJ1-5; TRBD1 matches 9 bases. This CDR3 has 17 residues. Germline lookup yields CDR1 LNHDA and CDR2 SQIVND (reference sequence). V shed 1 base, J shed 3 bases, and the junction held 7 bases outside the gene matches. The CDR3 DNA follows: TGTGCCAGTAGTATAGTGGGGGGACAGGGACTCAATCAGCCCCAGCATTTT. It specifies CASSIVGGQGLNQPQHF.

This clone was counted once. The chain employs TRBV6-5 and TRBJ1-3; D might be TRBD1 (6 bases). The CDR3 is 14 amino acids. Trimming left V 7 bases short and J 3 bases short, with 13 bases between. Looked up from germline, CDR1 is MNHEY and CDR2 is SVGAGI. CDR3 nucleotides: TGTGCCAGCATCTCCGGGGGGCTTGGAAACACCATATATTTT. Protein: CASISGGLGNTIYF.

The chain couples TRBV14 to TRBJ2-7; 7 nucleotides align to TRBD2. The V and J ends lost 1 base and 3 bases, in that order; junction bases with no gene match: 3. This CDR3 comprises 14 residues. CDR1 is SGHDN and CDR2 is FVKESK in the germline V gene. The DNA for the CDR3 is TGTGCCAGCAGCCAAGGGATAGCGGGCTACGAGCAGTACTTC. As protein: CASSQGIAGYEQYF.

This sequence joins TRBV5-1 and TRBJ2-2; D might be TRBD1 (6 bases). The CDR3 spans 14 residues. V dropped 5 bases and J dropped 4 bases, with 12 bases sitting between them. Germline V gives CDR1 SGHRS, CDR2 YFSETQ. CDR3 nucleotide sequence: TGCGCCAGCAGTGCAGGGGCGTCCACCGGGGAGCTGTTTTTT. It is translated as CASSAGASTGELFF. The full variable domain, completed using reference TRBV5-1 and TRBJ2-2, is KAGVTQTPRYLIKTRGQQVTLSCSPISGHRSVSWYQQTPGQGLQFLFEYFSETQRNKGNFPGRFSGRQFSNSRSEMNVSTLELGDSALYLCASSAGASTGELFFGEGSRLTVL.

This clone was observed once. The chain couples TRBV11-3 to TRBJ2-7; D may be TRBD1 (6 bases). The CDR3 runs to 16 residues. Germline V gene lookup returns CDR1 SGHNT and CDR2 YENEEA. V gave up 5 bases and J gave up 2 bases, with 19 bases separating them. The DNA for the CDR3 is TGTGCCAGCAGCAACACCCGGGCAGGGGCGACCTACGAGCAGTACTTC. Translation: CASSNTRAGATYEQYF.

The DNA of the CDR3 is TGTGCCAGTAGTATTCTGAGACAGGGTGGTTCACCCCTCCACTTT. Encoded protein: CASSILRQGGSPLHF. This chain joins TRBV19 and TRBJ1-6; 7 bases agree with TRBD1. This CDR3 contains 15 residues. Germline V lookup: CDR1 LNHDA, CDR2 SQIVND (reference sequence). The junction had 8 bases not matched to a gene; V was cut back by 3 bases and J by 9 bases.

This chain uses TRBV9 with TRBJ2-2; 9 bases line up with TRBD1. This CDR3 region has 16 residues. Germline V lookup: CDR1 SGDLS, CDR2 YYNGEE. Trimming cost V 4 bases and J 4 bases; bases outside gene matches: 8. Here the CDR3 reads CASSSRTGEGTGELFF. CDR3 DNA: TGTGCCAGCAGCTCAAGGACAGGGGAGGGCACCGGGGAGCTGTTTTTT.

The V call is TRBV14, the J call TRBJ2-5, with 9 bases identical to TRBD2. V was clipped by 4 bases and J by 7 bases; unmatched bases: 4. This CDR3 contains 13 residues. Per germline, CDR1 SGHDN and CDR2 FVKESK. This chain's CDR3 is CASSPGLALTQYF. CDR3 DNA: TGTGCCAGCAGCCCGGGACTAGCATTGACCCAGTACTTC.

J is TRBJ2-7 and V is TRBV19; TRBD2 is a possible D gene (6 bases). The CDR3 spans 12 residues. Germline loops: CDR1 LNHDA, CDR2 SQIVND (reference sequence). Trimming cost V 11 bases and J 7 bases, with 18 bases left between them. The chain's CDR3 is CAAGYPGREQYF. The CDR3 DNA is TGTGCCGCGGGGTACCCAGGTCGGGAGCAGTACTTC.

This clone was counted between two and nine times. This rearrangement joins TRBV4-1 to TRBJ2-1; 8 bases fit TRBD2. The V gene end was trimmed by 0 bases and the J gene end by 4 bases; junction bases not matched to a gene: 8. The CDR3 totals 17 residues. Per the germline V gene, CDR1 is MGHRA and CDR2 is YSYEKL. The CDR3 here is CASSQEGGSGIYNEQFF. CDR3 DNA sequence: TGCGCCAGCAGCCAAGAAGGCGGTAGCGGGATTTACAATGAGCAGTTCTTC.

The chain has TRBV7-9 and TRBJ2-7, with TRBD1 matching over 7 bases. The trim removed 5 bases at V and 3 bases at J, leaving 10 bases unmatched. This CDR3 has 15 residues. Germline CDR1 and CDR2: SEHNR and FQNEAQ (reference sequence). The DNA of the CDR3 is TGTGCCAGCAGCCCTGAGTGGACAGGCGTCTACGAGCAGTACTTC. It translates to CASSPEWTGVYEQYF.

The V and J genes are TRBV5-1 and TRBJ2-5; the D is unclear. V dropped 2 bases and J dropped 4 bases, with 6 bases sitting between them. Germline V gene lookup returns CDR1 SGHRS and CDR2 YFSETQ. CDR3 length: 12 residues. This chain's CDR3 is CASSLLRETQYF. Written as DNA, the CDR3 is TGCGCCAGCAGCTTACTACGAGAGACCCAGTACTTC.